The 32 T cell receptor beta chains reported below all come from one sample, sequenced in a study of CD8 T cells in Susac syndrome. Reverse transcription of about 0.45 to 1 ug RNA was carried out with random hexamers. Each CDR3 protein gets one entry after TCRdb re-called the immunoSEQ multiplex PCR reads with MiXCR. The data contain approximately 100,000 distinct CDR3 sequences, just under 95% of them seen just once; the ten biggest clones take up around 0.12%. The specimen sequenced was CD8+ T cells from PBMCs. The receptors were sampled from a human donor in good health.

This sequence joins TRBV13 and TRBJ2-7; D gene unclear. V lost 4 bases and J lost 1, with 14 bases in between. This CDR3 comprises 15 residues. Per germline, CDR1 PRHDT and CDR2 FYEKMQ (reference sequence). The CDR3 protein is CASSSTDTNSYEQYF. The DNA for the CDR3 is TGTGCCAGCAGCTCCACCGATACAAATTCCTACGAGCAGTACTTC.

The chain combines TRBV7-2 with TRBJ2-3; D unresolved. CDR1 and CDR2 (germline): SGHTA, FQGNSA. V was pared by 5 bases and J by 6 bases, with 9 bases between. The CDR3 is made up of 12 amino acids. The chain's CDR3 is CASSRMSDTQYF. In DNA, the CDR3 is TGTGCCAGCAGCAGGATGTCGGATACGCAGTATTTT. Looking up the rest from reference TRBV7-2 and TRBJ2-3 gives the full variable domain: GAGVSQSPSNKVTEKGKDVELRCDPISGHTALYWYRQSLGQGLEFLIYFQGNSAPDKSGLPSDRFSAERTGGSVSTLTIQRTQQEDSAVYLCASSRMSDTQYFGPGTRLTVL.

The chain carries TRBV20-1 and TRBJ1-1, with D maybe TRBD1 (6 bases). The V and J ends lost 3 bases and 0 bases respectively, with 14 bases between them. The CDR3 covers 15 residues. Germline assignment: CDR1 DFQATT and CDR2 SNEGSKA (reference sequence). CDR3 sequence (DNA): TGCAGTGCTAGGGCCGGGACAAGCATGAACACTGAAGCTTTCTTT. This encodes CSARAGTSMNTEAFF.

The genes are TRBV6-2 or TRBV6-3 and TRBJ1-1; 8 bases map to TRBD1. With V trimmed by 7 bases and J by 1 base, 8 bases remained unmatched. This CDR3 is built from 15 residues. Germline-derived CDR1 and CDR2 are MNHEY and SVGEGT. The CDR3 bases are TGTGCCAGCACCCTTATTGGGACAGGGAACACTGAAGCTTTCTTT. Translated: CASTLIGTGNTEAFF.

The chain uses TRBV24-1 and TRBJ2-3; no reliable D call. The germline gives CDR1 KGHDR, CDR2 SFDVKD. V lost 3 bases and J lost 2, with 11 bases in between. CDR3 length: 15 amino acids. The CDR3: CATSDNGVSTDTQYF. CDR3 coding DNA: TGTGCCACCAGTGATAATGGAGTTTCCACAGATACGCAGTATTTT.

This chain joins TRBV20-1 and TRBJ2-1; 7 bases line up with TRBD1. V lost 2 bases and J lost 5; bases outside the gene matches: 12. The CDR3 runs to 16 residues. Germline CDR1 is DFQATT and CDR2 is SNEGSKA (reference sequence). This chain's CDR3 is CSARSPKPGGDNEQFF. CDR3 in DNA: TGCAGTGCTAGATCCCCTAAACCAGGGGGTGACAATGAGCAGTTCTTC.

The DNA for the CDR3 is TGTGCCAGCAGTCAGCGGGACAGTTCGCTTTTCTACGAGCAGTACTTC. It is translated as CASSQRDSSLFYEQYF. The chain uses TRBV7-9 and TRBJ2-7; TRBD1 or TRBD2 may be the D gene (7 bases each). CDR1 and CDR2 (germline): SEHNR, FQNEAQ (reference sequence). This CDR3 spans 16 amino acids. The V end lost 6 bases, the J end lost 3 bases, and 21 bases lay between the germline ends.

This chain connects TRBV7-9 to TRBJ2-4, with D perhaps matching TRBD1 (5 bases). Trimming took 5 bases from V and 7 from J, leaving 15 bases between them. This CDR3 region has 14 residues. CDR1 and CDR2 (germline): SEHNR, FQNEAQ (reference sequence). CDR3 coding DNA: TGTGCCAGCAGCCGACGCCAGGACAAGAACATTCAGTACTTC. Translation: CASSRRQDKNIQYF.

Of note for this clonotype: Because the CDR3 is missing its conserved closing phenylalanine or tryptophan, this is likely a read error. The DNA is omitted, as the CDR3 cannot be located on it reliably, and the CDR3 follows TCRdb's listing. This sequence joins TRBV21-1 and TRBJ1-2; the D call of TRBD1 is as the table states it, not checked on the DNA. TRBV21-1 is described as a pseudogene. The CDR3 totals 17 residues, both ends included. CDR3 region: CASSNPGPQGANYGYTI.

The genes are TRBV3-1 and TRBJ1-2; TRBD1 agrees at 10 bases. CDR1 is LGHDT, CDR2 YNNKEL, per germline (reference sequence). The V gene end was trimmed by 0 bases and the J gene end by 6 bases; junction bases not matched to a gene: 4. The CDR3 consists of 15 residues. CDR3 loop: CASSQEVTGGDGYTF. In DNA, the CDR3 is TGTGCCAGCAGCCAAGAAGTGACAGGGGGCGATGGCTACACCTTC.

In DNA, the CDR3 is TGTGCCAGCAGAGGCGTCCAAGAGACCCAGTACTTC. Its protein is CASRGVQETQYF. The J gene is TRBJ2-5, the V gene TRBV25-1, with D uncertain. The CDR3 extends over 12 amino acids. The V gene lost 6 bases and the J gene lost 1 base, with 6 bases spanning the gap. CDR1 and CDR2 from the germline V gene are MGHDK and SYGVNS.

The chain recombines TRBV29-1 with TRBJ1-3; D is ambiguous. CDR1 is SQVTM and CDR2 is ANQGSEA in the germline V gene. With 4 bases removed from V and 4 bases from J, the gap between germline ends came to 5 bases. The CDR3 runs to 11 residues. In nucleotides, the CDR3 is TGCAGCGTTGTCTCGGGAAACACCATATATTTT. It encodes CSVVSGNTIYF.

The gene calls are TRBV5-1 and TRBJ1-5; unclear D gene. This CDR3 contains 15 residues. Germline values: CDR1 SGHRS, CDR2 YFSETQ. V lost 0 bases to trimming and J lost 2 bases, with 9 bases between them. The CDR3, as DNA: TGCGCCAGCAGCTTGGTGGGTAATCGCAATCAGCCCCAGCATTTT. Translated, it gives CASSLVGNRNQPQHF.

The DNA of the CDR3 is TGTGCCAGCAGCTCGGACAGTATCCTCGGCGAGCAGTACTTC. Protein product: CASSSDSILGEQYF. The chain is built from TRBV7-9 and TRBJ2-7, with a possible D match to TRBD1 (6 bases). The CDR3 loop spans 14 amino acids. The germline V gene has CDR1 SEHNR and CDR2 FQNEAQ (reference sequence). V was trimmed by 4 bases and J by 6 bases, leaving 16 bases between them.

The chain has TRBV23-1 and TRBJ1-1, with a weak D call TRBD1 (6 bases). TRBV23-1 is noted as an ORF with a role that remains uncertain. V was pared by 7 bases and J by 6 bases, with 24 bases between. CDR3 length: 16 amino acids. The CDR3 sequence: CASNQEEGCGGAEAFF. In DNA, the CDR3 is TGCGCCAGCAACCAAGAGGAAGGGTGTGGGGGCGCTGAAGCTTTCTTT.

The V and J genes are TRBV20-1 and TRBJ1-2; tentatively, D is TRBD1 (6 bases). There are 15 residues in the CDR3. Trimming took 0 bases from V and 4 from J, leaving 15 bases between them. Germline V gene sequence: CDR1 DFQATT, CDR2 SNEGSKA (reference sequence). CDR3 nucleotides: TGCAGTGCTAGAGATGAAGCAAAAGGGGGCTATGGCTACACCTTC. The encoded protein is CSARDEAKGGYGYTF.

This sequence joins TRBV29-1 and TRBJ1-2; possibly TRBD1 for D (5 bases). This CDR3 is 10 amino acids long. Trimming removed 4 bases at V and 6 bases at J, with 6 bases between. The germline V gene has CDR1 SQVTM and CDR2 ANQGSEA. The CDR3, as DNA: TGCAGCGTTGCGGGGGATGGCTACACCTTC. It is translated as CSVAGDGYTF.

The V gene is TRBV19, the J gene TRBJ1-5; D might be TRBD1 (5 bases). CDR3 size: 13 residues. The germline V and J ends were trimmed by 3 bases and 4 bases, with 7 bases remaining between them. Germline loops: CDR1 LNHDA, CDR2 SQIVND (reference sequence). The CDR3 loop is CASSMGPNQPQHF. CDR3 DNA: TGTGCCAGTAGTATGGGGCCGAATCAGCCCCAGCATTTT.

The chain joins TRBV6-2 or TRBV6-3 to TRBJ1-5; D is possibly TRBD1 (5 bases). Per germline, CDR1 MNHEY and CDR2 SVGEGT. Trimming removed 6 bases from V and 1 base from J, with 10 bases in between. This CDR3 contains 14 residues. The CDR3 region is CASRLTGSNQPQHF. The CDR3 region has the DNA TGTGCCAGCAGGCTAACAGGAAGCAATCAGCCCCAGCATTTT.

Written as DNA, the CDR3 is TGTGCCAGCAGCCCCTCCGTTGAAGGGTACTTTGGCTACACCTTC. Its protein is CASSPSVEGYFGYTF. The rearrangement uses TRBV7-8 and TRBJ1-2; no clear D gene. Germline V CDR1 and CDR2: SGHVS, FQNEAQ. This CDR3 comprises 15 residues. V was shortened by 5 bases and J by 7 bases, with 20 bases between the two germline ends.

The J gene is TRBJ2-3, the V gene TRBV15; D is possibly TRBD2 (5 bases). Trimming took off 3 bases at V and 1 base at J, with 8 bases between the two ends. The CDR3 totals 14 residues. Germline CDR1 and CDR2: LNHNV and YYDKDF (reference sequence). The CDR3: CATSSRRGTDTQYF. The CDR3, as DNA: TGTGCCACCAGCAGCCGGCGGGGCACAGATACGCAGTATTTT.

This chain links TRBV4-3 with TRBJ1-4; tentative D call: TRBD1 (5 bases). Trimming shortened V by 0 bases and J by 10 bases, and 18 bases separated the two germline ends. Germline V gives CDR1 LGHNA, CDR2 YSLEER. This CDR3 is built from 16 residues. The CDR3 region has the DNA TGCGCCAGCAGCCAAGATAGCAGGGCGCGTACGTCAAAACTGTTTTTT. It yields the protein CASSQDSRARTSKLFF.

A single count supports this clonotype. The chain employs TRBV25-1 and TRBJ1-4; 8 nucleotides line up with TRBD1. Losses at the gene ends were 1 base for V and 8 bases for J; bases not matched to a gene: 6. From germline, CDR1 is MGHDK and CDR2 SYGVNS. The CDR3 has 15 residues. For the CDR3, the DNA is TGTGCCAGCAGTGAATTGGACAGGGCGTACGAAAAACTGTTTTTT. It is translated as CASSELDRAYEKLFF.

The rearrangement joins TRBV12-3 or TRBV12-4 to TRBJ2-1; TRBD2 matches at 7 bases. Trimming cost V 6 bases and J 6 bases; bases outside gene matches: 23. The CDR3 has 19 residues. CDR3 region: CASRRKLATYTKSGNEQFF. The CDR3, as DNA: TGTGCCAGCAGACGTAAACTAGCGACCTATACGAAAAGTGGCAATGAGCAGTTCTTC.

The V gene is TRBV7-6, the J gene TRBJ2-3; TRBD2 agrees at 7 bases. The V gene end was trimmed by 1 base and the J gene end by 6 bases; junction bases not matched to a gene: 4. Germline-derived CDR1 and CDR2 are SGHVS and FNYEAQ. The CDR3 totals 14 residues. CDR3 loop: CASSLGTSYDTQYF. The CDR3 DNA sequence: TGTGCCAGCAGCTTAGGGACTAGTTACGATACGCAGTATTTT.

The chain has TRBV4-2 and TRBJ1-3; no firm D call. The CDR3 loop spans 16 amino acids. Trimming removed 0 bases from V and 0 bases from J, with 9 bases in between. The germline gives CDR1 LGHNA, CDR2 YNFKEQ. CDR3 nucleotide sequence: TGTGCCAGCAGCCAAGATCTACCGAGCTCTGGAAACACCATATATTTT. It codes for CASSQDLPSSGNTIYF.

The CDR3 loop reads CASSYGPDTQYF. CDR3 DNA sequence: TGTGCCAGCAGTTATGGGCCAGATACGCAGTATTTT. The chain is built from TRBV6-6 and TRBJ2-3; D call uncertain. CDR1 is MNHNY, CDR2 SVGAGI, per germline (reference sequence). The V gene lost 3 bases and the J gene lost 4 bases, with 5 bases spanning the gap. The CDR3 runs 12 residues.

V and J are TRBV27 and TRBJ1-2, with TRBD1 matching over 7 bases. The CDR3 loop spans 14 amino acids. Germline-derived CDR1 and CDR2 are MNHEY and SMNVEV (reference sequence). The V gene end was trimmed by 6 bases and the J gene end by 4 bases; junction bases not matched to a gene: 8. CDR3 residues: CASSLTGDSYGYTF. DNA of the CDR3: TGTGCCAGCAGCCTAACAGGGGACAGCTATGGCTACACCTTC.

The chain recombines TRBV6-5 with TRBJ1-1; D unresolved. Per the germline V gene, CDR1 is MNHEY and CDR2 is SVGAGI. This CDR3 contains 15 residues. V was shortened by 0 bases and J by 0 bases, with 8 bases between the two germline ends. This CDR3 reads CASSYSGGMNTEAFF. The CDR3, as DNA: TGTGCCAGCAGTTACTCGGGCGGAATGAACACTGAAGCTTTCTTT.

The chain has TRBV3-1 and TRBJ1-1; maybe TRBD1 (6 bases). Germline V lookup: CDR1 LGHDT, CDR2 YNNKEL (reference sequence). The CDR3 has 14 amino acids. V gave up 2 bases and J gave up 2 bases, with 9 bases separating them. The CDR3 sequence is CASSQWGPNTEAFF. CDR3 DNA: TGTGCCAGCAGCCAATGGGGGCCTAACACTGAAGCTTTCTTT.

This sequence joins TRBV19 and TRBJ2-1, with 9 bases matching TRBD2. CDR1 and CDR2 (germline): LNHDA, SQIVND (reference sequence). The CDR3 covers 14 residues. Trimming removed 8 bases from V and 7 bases from J; junction bases left unmatched: 9. The CDR3 DNA sequence: TGTGCCAGTGGGGCTAGCGGGATTAGTAATGAGCAGTTCTTC. Translated, it gives CASGASGISNEQFF.

The chain couples TRBV2 to TRBJ2-1, with D uncertain. The CDR3 totals 8 residues. With 2 bases removed from V and 14 bases from J, the gap between germline ends came to 1 base. CDR1 and CDR2 (germline): SNHLY, FYNNEI. CDR3 loop: CASSEKFF. CDR3 sequence (DNA): TGTGCCAGCAGTGAAAAGTTCTTC.